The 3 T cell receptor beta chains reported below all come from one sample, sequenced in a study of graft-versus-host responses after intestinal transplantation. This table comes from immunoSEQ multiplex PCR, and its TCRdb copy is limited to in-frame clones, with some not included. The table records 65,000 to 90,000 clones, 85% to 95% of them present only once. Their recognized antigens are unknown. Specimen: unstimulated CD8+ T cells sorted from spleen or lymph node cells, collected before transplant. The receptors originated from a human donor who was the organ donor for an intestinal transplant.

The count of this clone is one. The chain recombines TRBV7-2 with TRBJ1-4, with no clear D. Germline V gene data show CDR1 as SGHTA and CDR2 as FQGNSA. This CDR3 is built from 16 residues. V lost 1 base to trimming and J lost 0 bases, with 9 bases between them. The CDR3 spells CASSLGPQTTNEKLFF. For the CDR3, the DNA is TGTGCCAGCAGCTTAGGCCCGCAGACAACTAATGAAAAACTGTTTTTT.

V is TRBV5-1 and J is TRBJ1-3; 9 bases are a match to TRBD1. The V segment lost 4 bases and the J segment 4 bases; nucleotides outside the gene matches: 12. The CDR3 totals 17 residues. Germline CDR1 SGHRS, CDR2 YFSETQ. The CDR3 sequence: CASSLGQGPLGGNTIYF. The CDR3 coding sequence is TGCGCCAGCAGCCTGGGACAGGGTCCACTAGGCGGAAACACCATATATTTT.

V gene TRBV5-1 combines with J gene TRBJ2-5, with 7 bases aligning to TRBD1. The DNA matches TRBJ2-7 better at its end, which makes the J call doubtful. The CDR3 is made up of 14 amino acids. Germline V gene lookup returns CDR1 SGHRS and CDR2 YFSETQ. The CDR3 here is CASSSSGGSYEQYF. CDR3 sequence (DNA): TGCGCCAGCAGCTCCTCAGGGGGCTCCTACGAGCAGTACTTC.